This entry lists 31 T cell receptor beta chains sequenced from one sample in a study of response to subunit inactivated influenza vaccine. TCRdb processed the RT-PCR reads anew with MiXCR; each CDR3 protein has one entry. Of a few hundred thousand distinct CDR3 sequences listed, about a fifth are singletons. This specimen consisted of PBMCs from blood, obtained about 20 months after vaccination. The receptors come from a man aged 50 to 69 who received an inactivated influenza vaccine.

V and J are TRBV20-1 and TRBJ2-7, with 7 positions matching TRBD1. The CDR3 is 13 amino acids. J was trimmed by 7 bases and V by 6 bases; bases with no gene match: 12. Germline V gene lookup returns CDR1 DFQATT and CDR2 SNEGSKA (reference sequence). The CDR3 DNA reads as TGCAGTGCCACAGGGGTTCGTGCGGGTGAGCAGTACTTC. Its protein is CSATGVRAGEQYF.

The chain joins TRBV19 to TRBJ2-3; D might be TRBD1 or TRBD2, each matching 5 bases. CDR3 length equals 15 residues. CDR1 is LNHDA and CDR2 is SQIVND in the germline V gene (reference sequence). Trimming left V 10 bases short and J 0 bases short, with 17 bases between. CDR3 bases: TGTGCCACCAGATGGGGGATGACTAGCACAGATACGCAGTATTTT. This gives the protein CATRWGMTSTDTQYF.

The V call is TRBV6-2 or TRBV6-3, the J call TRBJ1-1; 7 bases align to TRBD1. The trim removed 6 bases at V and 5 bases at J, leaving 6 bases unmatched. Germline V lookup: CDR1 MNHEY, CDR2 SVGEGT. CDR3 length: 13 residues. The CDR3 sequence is CASRQGFVTEAFF. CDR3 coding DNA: TGTGCCAGCAGACAGGGGTTCGTGACTGAAGCTTTCTTT.

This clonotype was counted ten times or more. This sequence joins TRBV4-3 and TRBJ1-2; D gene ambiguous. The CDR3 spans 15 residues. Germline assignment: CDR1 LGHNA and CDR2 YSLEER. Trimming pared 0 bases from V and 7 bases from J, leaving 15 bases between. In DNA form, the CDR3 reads TGCGCCAGCAGCCAAGAGGATGCTAAACCGGGTGGCTACACCTTC. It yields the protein CASSQEDAKPGGYTF.

CDR3 DNA: TGTGCCAGCAGCTTAATGCAGGAAGAGACCCAGTACTTC. Encoded protein: CASSLMQEETQYF. The chain uses TRBV7-2 and TRBJ2-5; D not resolved. CDR3 size: 13 residues. Trimming left V 2 bases short and J 3 bases short, with 7 bases between. Germline CDR1 and CDR2: SGHTA and FQGNSA.

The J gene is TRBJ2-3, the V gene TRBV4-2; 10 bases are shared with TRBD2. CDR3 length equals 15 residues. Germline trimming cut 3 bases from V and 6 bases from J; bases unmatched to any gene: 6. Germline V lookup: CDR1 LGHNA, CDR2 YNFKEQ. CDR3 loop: CASSHSGGALDTQYF. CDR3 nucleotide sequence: TGTGCCAGCAGCCACAGCGGGGGGGCCTTGGATACGCAGTATTTT.

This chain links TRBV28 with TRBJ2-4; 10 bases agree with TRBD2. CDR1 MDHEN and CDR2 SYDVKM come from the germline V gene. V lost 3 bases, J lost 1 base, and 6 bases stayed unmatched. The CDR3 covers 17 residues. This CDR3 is CASSFPNSGRAKNIQYF. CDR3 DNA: TGTGCCAGCAGTTTCCCGAATAGCGGGAGGGCCAAAAACATTCAGTACTTC.

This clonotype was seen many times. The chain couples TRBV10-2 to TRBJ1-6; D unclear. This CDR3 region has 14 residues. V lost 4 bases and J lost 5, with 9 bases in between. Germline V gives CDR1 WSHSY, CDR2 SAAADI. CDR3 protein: CASSGQADNSPLHF. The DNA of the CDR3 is TGCGCCAGCAGTGGTCAGGCCGATAATTCACCCCTCCACTTT.

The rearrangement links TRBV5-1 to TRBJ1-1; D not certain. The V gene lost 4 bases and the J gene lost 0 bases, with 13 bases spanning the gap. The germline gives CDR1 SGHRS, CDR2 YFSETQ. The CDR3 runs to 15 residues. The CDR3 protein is CASSPTPTVNTEAFF. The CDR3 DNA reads TGCGCCAGCAGCCCGACCCCCACAGTGAACACTGAAGCTTTCTTT. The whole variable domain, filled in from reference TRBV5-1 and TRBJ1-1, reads KAGVTQTPRYLIKTRGQQVTLSCSPISGHRSVSWYQQTPGQGLQFLFEYFSETQRNKGNFPGRFSGRQFSNSRSEMNVSTLELGDSALYLCASSPTPTVNTEAFFGQGTRLTVV.

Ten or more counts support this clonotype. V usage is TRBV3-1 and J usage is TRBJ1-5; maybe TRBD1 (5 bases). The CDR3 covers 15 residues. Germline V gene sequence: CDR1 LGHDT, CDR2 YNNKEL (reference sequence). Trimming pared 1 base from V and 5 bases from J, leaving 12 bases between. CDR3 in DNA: TGTGCCAGCAGCCAAGCCCGGCAGGGCGATCAGCCCCAGCATTTT. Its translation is CASSQARQGDQPQHF.

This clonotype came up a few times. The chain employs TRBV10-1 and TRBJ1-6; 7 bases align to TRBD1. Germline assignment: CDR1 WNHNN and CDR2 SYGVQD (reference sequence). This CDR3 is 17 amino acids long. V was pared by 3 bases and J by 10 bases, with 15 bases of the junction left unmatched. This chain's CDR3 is CASSDPTPDQGGSPLHF. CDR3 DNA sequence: TGCGCCAGCAGTGACCCTACTCCTGACCAGGGGGGCTCACCCCTCCACTTT.

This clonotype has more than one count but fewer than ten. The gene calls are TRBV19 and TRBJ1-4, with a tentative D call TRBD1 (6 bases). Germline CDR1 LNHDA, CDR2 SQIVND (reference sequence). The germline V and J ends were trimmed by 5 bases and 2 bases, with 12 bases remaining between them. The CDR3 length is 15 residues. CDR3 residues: CASSPDQGTNEKLFF. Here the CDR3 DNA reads TGTGCCAGTAGTCCCGATCAGGGGACTAATGAAAAACTGTTTTTT.

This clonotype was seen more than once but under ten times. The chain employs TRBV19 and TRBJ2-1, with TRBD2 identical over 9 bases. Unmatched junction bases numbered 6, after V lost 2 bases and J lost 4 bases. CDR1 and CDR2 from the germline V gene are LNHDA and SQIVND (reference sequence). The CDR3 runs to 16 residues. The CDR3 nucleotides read TGTGCCAGTAGTATAAGGCTAGCGGGACCTTACAATGAGCAGTTCTTC. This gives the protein CASSIRLAGPYNEQFF.

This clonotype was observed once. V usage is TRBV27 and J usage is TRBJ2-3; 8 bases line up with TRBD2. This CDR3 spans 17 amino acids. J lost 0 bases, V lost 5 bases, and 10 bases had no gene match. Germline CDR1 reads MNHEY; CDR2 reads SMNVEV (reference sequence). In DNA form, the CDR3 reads TGTGCCAGCAGTCCGACCCCGGGACTAGAAAGCACAGATACGCAGTATTTT. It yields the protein CASSPTPGLESTDTQYF.

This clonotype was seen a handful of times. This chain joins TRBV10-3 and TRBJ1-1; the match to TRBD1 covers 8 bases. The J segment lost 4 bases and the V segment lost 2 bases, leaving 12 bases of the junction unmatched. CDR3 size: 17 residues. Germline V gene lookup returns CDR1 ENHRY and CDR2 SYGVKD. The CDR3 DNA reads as TGTGCCATCAGTGAGACACGTTTAGACAGGGGAGGCACTGAAGCTTTCTTT. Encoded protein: CAISETRLDRGGTEAFF.

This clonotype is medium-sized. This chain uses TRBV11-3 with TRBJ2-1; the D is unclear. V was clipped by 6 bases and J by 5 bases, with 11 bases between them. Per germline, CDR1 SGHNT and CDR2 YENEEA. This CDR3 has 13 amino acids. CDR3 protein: CASSKPPDNEQFF. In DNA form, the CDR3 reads TGTGCCAGCAGTAAGCCCCCGGACAATGAGCAGTTCTTC. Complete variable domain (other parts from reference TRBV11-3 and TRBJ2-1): EAGVVQSPRYKIIEKKQPVAFWCNPISGHNTLYWYLQNLGQGPELLIRYENEEAVDDSQLPKDRFSAERLKGVDSTLKIQPAELGDSAVYLCASSKPPDNEQFFGPGTRLTVL.

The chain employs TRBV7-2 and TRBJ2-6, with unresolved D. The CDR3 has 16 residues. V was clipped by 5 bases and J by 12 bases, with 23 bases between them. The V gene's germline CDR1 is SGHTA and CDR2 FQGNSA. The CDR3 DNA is TGTGCCAGCAGCCTCTCGGCGGTCGGTGGGCTCCCCGTCCTGACTTTC. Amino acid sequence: CASSLSAVGGLPVLTF.

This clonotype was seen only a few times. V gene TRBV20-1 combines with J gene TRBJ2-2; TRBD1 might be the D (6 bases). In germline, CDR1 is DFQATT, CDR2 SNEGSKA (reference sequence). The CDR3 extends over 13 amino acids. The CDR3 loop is CRAGQWNTGELFF. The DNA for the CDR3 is TGCAGAGCCGGACAGTGGAACACCGGGGAGCTGTTTTTT.

CDR3 residues: CASSVWGEQYF. Here the CDR3 DNA reads TGTGCCAGCAGCGTTTGGGGCGAGCAGTACTTC. This chain links TRBV7-9 with TRBJ2-7, with D uncertain. Trimming removed 5 bases at V and 6 bases at J, with 8 bases between. Germline V gives CDR1 SEHNR, CDR2 FQNEAQ (reference sequence). The length of the CDR3 is 11 residues.

CDR3 residues: CASSYSGQYEAFF. CDR3 bases: TGTGCCAGCAGTTACTCGGGCCAGTATGAAGCTTTCTTT. V usage is TRBV6-5 and J usage is TRBJ1-1, with unresolved D. The CDR3 has 13 amino acids. CDR1 MNHEY and CDR2 SVGAGI come from the germline V gene. V was trimmed by 0 bases and J by 7 bases, leaving 9 bases between them.

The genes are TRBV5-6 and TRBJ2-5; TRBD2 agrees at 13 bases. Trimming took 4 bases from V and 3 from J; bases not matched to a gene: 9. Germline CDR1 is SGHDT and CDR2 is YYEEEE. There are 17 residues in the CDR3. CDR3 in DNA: TGTGCCAGCAGCCCCTTGACTAGCGGGGGGACTGAAGAGACCCAGTACTTC. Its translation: CASSPLTSGGTEETQYF.

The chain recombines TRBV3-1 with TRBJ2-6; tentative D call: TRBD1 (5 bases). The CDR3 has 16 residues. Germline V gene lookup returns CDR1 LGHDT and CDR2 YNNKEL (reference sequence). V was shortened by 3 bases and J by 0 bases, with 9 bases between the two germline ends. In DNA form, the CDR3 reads TGTGCCAGCAGCCACACCGACAGCTCTGGGGCCAACGTCCTGACTTTC. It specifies CASSHTDSSGANVLTF.

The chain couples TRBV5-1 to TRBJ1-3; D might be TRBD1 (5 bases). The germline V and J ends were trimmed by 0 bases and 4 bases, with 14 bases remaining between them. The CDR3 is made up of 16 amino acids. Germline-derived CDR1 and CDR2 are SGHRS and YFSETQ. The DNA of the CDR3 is TGCGCCAGCAGCTTGGAATCCCAGGGTATAGGAAACACCATATATTTT. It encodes CASSLESQGIGNTIYF.

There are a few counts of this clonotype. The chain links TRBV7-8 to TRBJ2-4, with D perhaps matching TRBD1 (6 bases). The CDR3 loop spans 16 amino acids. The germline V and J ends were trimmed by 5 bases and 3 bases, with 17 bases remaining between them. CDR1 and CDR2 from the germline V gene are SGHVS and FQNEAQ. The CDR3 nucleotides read TGTGCCAGCAGCCCTAATACAGGGTTTAACAAAAACATTCAGTACTTC. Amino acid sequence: CASSPNTGFNKNIQYF.

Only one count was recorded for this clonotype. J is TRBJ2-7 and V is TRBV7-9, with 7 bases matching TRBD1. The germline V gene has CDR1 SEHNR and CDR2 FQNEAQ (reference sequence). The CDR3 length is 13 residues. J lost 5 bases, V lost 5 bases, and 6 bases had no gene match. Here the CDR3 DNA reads TGTGCCAGCAGCATAGGGACAGTACACGAGCAGTACTTC. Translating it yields CASSIGTVHEQYF.

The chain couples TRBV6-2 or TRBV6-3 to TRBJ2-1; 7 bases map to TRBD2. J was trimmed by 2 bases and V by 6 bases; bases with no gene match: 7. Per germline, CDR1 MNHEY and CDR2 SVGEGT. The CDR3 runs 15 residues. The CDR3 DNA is TGTGCCAGCAGCGAGTTTGGGGGGGCCTACAATGAGCAGTTCTTC. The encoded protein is CASSEFGGAYNEQFF.

CDR3 DNA: TGCAGTGCTAGTGAAGGTTGGCGCTACAATGAGCAGTTCTTC. This translates into CSASEGWRYNEQFF. The chain carries TRBV20-1 and TRBJ2-1, with D hard to call. The CDR3 totals 14 residues. CDR1 is DFQATT, CDR2 SNEGSKA, per germline (reference sequence). Trimming removed 3 bases at V and 3 bases at J, with 12 bases between.

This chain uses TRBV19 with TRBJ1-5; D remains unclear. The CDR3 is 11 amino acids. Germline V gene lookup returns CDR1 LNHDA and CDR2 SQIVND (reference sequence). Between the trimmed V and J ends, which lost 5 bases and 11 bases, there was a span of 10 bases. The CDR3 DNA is TGTGCCAGTAGTTCCCGGGTGACCCAGCATTTT. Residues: CASSSRVTQHF.

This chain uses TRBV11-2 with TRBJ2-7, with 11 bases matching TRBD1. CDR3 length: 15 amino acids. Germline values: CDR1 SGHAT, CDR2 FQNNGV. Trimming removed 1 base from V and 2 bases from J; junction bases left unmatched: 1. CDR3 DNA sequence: TGTGCCAGCAGCTTAGCGGGACAGGGGGCCTACGAGCAGTACTTC. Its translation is CASSLAGQGAYEQYF.

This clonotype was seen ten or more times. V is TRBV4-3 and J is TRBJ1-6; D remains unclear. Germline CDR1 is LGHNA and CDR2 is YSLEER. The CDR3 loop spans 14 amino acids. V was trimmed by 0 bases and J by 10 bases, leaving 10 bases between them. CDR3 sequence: CASSQDDGVSPLHF. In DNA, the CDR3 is TGCGCCAGCAGCCAAGATGATGGGGTATCACCCCTCCACTTT.

CDR3 in amino acids: CSVRTGTGYEQYF. The DNA of the CDR3 is TGCAGCGTTCGAACCGGGACAGGATACGAGCAGTACTTC. The V gene is TRBV29-1, the J gene TRBJ2-7; 8 nucleotides line up with TRBD1. In germline, CDR1 is SQVTM, CDR2 ANQGSEA. The trim removed 5 bases at V and 4 bases at J, leaving 7 bases unmatched. The length of the CDR3 is 13 residues.